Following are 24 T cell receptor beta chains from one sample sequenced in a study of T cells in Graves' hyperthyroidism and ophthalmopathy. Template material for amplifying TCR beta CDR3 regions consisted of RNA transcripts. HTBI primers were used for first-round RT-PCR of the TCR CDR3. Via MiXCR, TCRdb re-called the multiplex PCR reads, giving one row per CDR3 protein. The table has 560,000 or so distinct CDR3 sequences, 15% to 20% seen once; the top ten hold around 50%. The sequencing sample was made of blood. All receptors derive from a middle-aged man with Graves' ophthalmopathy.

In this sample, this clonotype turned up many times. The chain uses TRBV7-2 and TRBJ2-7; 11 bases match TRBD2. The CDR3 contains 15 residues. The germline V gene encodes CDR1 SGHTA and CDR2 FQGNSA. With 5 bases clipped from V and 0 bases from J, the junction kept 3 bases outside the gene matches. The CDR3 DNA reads TGTGCCAGCAGCCTTAGCGGGAGGGCCTCCTACGAGCAGTACTTC. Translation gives CASSLSGRASYEQYF.

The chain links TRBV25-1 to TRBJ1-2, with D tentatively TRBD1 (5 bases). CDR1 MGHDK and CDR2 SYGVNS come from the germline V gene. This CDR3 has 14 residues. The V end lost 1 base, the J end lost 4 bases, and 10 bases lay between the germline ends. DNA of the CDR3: TGTGCCAGCAGTGAATCCAGGAGGGGCTATGGCTACACCTTC. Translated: CASSESRRGYGYTF.

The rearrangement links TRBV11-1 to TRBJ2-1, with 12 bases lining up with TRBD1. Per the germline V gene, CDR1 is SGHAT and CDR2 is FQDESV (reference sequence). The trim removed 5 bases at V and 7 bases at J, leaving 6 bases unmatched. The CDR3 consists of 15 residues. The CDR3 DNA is TGTGCCAGCAGCCCCGGGACAGGGGGCTGGAATGAGCAGTTCTTC. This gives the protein CASSPGTGGWNEQFF.

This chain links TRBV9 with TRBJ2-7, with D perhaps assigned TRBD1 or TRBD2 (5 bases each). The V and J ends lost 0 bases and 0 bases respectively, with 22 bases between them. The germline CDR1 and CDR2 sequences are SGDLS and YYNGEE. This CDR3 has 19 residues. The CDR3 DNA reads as TGTGCCAGCAGCGTAGGGGCAGCTCCGGGACCACACATCTCCTACGAGCAGTACTTC. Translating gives CASSVGAAPGPHISYEQYF.

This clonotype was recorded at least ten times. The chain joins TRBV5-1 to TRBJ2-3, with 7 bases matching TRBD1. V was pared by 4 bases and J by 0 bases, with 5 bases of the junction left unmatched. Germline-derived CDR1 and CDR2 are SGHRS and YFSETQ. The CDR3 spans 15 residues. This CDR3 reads CASSLTGLSTDTQYF. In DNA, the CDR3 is TGCGCCAGCAGCCTGACAGGGCTCAGCACAGATACGCAGTATTTT. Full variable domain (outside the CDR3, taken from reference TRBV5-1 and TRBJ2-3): KAGVTQTPRYLIKTRGQQVTLSCSPISGHRSVSWYQQTPGQGLQFLFEYFSETQRNKGNFPGRFSGRQFSNSRSEMNVSTLELGDSALYLCASSLTGLSTDTQYFGPGTRLTVL.

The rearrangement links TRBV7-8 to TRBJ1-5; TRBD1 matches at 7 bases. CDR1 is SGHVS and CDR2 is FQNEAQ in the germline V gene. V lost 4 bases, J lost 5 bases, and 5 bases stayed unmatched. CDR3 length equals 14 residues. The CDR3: CASSSWDRDQPQHF. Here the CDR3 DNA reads TGTGCCAGCAGCTCCTGGGACAGAGATCAGCCCCAGCATTTT. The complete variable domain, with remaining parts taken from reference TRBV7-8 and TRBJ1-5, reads GAGVSQSPRYKVAKRGQDVALRCDPISGHVSLFWYQQALGQGPEFLTYFQNEAQLDKSGLPSDRFFAERPEGSVSTLKIQRTQQEDSAVYLCASSSWDRDQPQHFGDGTRLSIL.

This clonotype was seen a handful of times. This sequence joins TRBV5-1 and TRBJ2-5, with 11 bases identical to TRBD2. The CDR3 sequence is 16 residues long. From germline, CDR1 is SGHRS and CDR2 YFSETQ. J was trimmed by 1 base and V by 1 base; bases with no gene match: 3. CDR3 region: CASSLISGGAQETQYF. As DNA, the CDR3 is TGCGCCAGCAGCTTGATTAGCGGGGGGGCCCAAGAGACCCAGTACTTC.

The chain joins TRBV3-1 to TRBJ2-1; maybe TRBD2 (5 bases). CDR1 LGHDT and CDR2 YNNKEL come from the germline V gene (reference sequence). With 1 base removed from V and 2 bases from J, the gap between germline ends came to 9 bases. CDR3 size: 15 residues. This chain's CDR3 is CASSQAPGAYNEQFF. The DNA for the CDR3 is TGTGCCAGCAGCCAAGCCCCCGGGGCCTACAATGAGCAGTTCTTC.

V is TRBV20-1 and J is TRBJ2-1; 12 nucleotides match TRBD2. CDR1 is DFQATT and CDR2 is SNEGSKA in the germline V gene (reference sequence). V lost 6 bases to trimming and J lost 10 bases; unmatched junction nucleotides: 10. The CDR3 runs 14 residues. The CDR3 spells CSAELAGGPREQFF. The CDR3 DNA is TGCAGTGCAGAACTAGCGGGGGGCCCCCGGGAGCAGTTCTTC.

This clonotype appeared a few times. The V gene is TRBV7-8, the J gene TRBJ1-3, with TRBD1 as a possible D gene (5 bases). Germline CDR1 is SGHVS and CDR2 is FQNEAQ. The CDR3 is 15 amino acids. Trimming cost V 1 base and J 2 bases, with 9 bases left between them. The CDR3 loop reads CASSLVAGTGNTIYF. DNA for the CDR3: TGTGCCAGCAGCTTAGTGGCAGGGACTGGAAACACCATATATTTT.

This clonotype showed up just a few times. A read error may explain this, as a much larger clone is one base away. CDR3 DNA sequence: TGTGCCAGCAGTGCGGGGATGGAGACCCAGTACTTC. Encoded protein: CASSAGMETQYF. This chain joins TRBV2 and TRBJ2-5, with D perhaps TRBD2 (5 bases). V was trimmed by 4 bases and J by 5 bases, leaving 8 bases between them. Per germline, CDR1 SNHLY and CDR2 FYNNEI. The CDR3 contains 12 residues. Full variable domain (remainder filled in from reference TRBV2 and TRBJ2-5): EPEVTQTPSHQVTQMGQEVILRCVPISNHLYFYWYRQILGQKVEFLVSFYNNEISEKSEIFDDQFSVERPDGSNFTLKIRSTKLEDSAMYFCASSAGMETQYFGPGTRLLVL.

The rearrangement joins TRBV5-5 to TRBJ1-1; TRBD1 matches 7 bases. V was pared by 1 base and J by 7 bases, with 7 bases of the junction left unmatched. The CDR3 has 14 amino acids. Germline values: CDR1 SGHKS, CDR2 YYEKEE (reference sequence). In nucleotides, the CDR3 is TGTGCCAGCAGCTTGTCCCCAGGGGGACTTGAAGCTTTCTTT. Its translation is CASSLSPGGLEAFF.

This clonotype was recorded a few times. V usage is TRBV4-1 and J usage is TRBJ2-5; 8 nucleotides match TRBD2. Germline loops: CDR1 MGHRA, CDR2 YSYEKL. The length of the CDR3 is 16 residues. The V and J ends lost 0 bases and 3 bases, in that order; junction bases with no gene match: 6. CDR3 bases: TGCGCCAGCAGCCAAGATCCGGGGGGGGGGAAAGAGACCCAGTACTTC. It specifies CASSQDPGGGKETQYF.

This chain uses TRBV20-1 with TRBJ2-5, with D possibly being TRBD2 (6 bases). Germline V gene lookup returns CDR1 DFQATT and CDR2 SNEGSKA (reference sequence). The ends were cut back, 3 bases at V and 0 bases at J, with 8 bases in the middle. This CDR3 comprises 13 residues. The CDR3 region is CSASRGYQETQYF. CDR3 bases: TGCAGTGCTAGCCGGGGGTACCAAGAGACCCAGTACTTC.

The CDR3 spells CASSELAREKLFF. In nucleotides, the CDR3 is TGTGCCAGCAGTGAGTTGGCCCGTGAAAAACTGTTTTTT. The chain couples TRBV6-1 to TRBJ1-4; no definite D call. CDR1 is MNHNS, CDR2 SASEGT, per germline. The V end lost 3 bases, the J end lost 7 bases, and 9 bases lay between the germline ends. The CDR3 is 13 residues long.

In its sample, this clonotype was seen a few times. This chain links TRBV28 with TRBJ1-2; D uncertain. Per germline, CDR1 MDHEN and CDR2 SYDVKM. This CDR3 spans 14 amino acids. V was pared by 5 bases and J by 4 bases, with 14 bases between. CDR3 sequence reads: CASSGSRDLYGYTF. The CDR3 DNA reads TGTGCCAGCAGTGGAAGCAGAGATCTCTATGGCTACACCTTC.

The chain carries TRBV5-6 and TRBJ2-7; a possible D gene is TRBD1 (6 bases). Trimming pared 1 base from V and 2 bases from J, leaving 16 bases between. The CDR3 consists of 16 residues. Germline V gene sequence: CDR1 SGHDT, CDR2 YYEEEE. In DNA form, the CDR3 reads TGTGCCAGCAGCTTGATTCTTACAGGGAGTCCCTACGAGCAGTACTTC. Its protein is CASSLILTGSPYEQYF.

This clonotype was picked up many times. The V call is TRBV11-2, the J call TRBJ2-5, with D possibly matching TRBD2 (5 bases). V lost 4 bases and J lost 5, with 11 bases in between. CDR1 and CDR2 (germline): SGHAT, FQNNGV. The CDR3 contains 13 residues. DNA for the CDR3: TGTGCCAGCAGCTCGACGGACTCGGAGACCCAGTACTTC. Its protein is CASSSTDSETQYF. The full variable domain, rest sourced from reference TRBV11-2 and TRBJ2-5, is EAGVAQSPRYKIIEKRQSVAFWCNPISGHATLYWYQQILGQGPKLLIQFQNNGVVDDSQLPKDRFSAERLKGVDSTLKIQPAKLEDSAVYLCASSSTDSETQYFGPGTRLLVL.

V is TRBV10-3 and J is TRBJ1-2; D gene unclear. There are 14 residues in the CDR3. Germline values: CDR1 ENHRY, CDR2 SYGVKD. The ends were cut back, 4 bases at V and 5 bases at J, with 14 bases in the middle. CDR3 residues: CAISGEEVSYGYTF. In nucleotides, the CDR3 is TGTGCCATCAGTGGGGAGGAGGTTAGTTATGGCTACACCTTC.

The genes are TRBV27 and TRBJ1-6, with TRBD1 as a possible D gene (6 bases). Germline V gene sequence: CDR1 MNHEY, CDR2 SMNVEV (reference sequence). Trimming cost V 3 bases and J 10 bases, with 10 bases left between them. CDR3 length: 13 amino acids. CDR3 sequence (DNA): TGTGCCAGCAGTTTGGGGGCCGGGTCACCCCTCCACTTT. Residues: CASSLGAGSPLHF.

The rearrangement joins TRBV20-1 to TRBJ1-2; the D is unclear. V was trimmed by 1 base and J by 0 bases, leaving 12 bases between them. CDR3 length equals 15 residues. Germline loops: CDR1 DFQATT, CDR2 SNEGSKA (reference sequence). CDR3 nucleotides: TGCAGTGCTAGAGCCGCGCCCTACTCTAACTATGGCTACACCTTC. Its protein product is CSARAAPYSNYGYTF.

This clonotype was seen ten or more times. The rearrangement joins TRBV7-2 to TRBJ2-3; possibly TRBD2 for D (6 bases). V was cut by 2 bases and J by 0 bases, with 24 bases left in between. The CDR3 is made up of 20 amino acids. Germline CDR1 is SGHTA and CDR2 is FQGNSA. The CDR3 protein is CASSLTGYDGGRSSTDTQYF. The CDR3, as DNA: TGTGCCAGCAGCTTAACGGGGTACGACGGGGGACGATCTAGCACAGATACGCAGTATTTT.

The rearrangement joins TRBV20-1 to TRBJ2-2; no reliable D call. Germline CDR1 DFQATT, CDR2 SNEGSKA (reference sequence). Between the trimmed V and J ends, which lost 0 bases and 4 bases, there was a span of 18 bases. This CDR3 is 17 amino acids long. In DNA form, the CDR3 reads TGCAGTGCTAGAGATGACCTCGGCAGGTTGGCCACCGGGGAGCTGTTTTTT. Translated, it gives CSARDDLGRLATGELFF.

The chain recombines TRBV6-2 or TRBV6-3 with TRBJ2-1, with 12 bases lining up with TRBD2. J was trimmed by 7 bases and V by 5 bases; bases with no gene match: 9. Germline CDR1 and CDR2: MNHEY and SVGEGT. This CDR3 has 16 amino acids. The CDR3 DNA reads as TGTGCCAGCAGTGCGGTGCTAGCGGGAGGGTGGAATGAGCAGTTCTTC. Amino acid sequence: CASSAVLAGGWNEQFF.